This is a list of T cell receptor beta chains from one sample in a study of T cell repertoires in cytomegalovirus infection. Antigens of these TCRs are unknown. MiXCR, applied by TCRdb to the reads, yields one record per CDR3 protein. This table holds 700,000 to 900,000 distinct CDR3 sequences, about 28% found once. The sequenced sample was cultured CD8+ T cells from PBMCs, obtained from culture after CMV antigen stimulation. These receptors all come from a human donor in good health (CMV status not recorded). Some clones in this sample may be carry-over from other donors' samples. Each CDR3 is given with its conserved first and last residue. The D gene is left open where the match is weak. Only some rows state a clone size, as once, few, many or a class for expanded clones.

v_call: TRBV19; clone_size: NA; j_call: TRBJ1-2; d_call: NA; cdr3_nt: TGTGCCAGTAGTTCTGGCGGGCGTAGGGGTGGCTACACCTTC; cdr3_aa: CASSSGGRRGGYTF
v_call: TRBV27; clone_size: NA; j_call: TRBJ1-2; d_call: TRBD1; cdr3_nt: TGTGCCAGCAGGGGAAGGGACAGAAACTATGGCTACACCTTC; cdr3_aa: CASRGRDRNYGYTF
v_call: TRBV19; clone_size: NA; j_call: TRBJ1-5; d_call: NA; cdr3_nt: TGTGCCAGTAGTGTTGACAGGCGGGTAAATCAGCCCCAGCATTTT; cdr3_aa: CASSVDRRVNQPQHF
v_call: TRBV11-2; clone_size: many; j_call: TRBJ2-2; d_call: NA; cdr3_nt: TGTGCCAGCAGCTCTCGGACCATCACGGGCACCGGGGAGCTGTTTTTT; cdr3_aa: CASSSRTITGTGELFF
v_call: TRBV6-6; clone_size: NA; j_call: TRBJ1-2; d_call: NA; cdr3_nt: TGTGCCAGCAGTTCCCAGGAACGAGGGCGAGTCGATGGCTACACCTTC; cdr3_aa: CASSSQERGRVDGYTF
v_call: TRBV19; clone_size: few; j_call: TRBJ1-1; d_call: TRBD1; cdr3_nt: TGTGCCAGTAGTATCCCGGACAGGCTCATGAACACTGAAGCTTTCTTT; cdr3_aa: CASSIPDRLMNTEAFF
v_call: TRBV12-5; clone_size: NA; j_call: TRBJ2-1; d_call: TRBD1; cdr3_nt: TGTGCTAGTGGTTTCCCGGGGACAGGGGACAATGAGCAGTTCTTC; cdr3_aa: CASGFPGTGDNEQFF
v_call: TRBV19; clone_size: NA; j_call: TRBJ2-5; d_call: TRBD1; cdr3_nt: TGTGCCAGTAGTATCAGACAGGGTGAAGAGACCCAGTACTTC; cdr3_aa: CASSIRQGEETQYF
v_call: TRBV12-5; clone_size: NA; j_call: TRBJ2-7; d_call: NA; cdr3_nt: TGTGCTAGTGGTTTGGACAGCTACGAGCAGTACTTC; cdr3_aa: CASGLDSYEQYF
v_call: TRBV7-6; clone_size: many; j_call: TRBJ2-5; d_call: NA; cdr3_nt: TGTGCCAGCAGCTTTGGGGACGGACAAGAGACCCAGTACTTC; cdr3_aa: CASSFGDGQETQYF
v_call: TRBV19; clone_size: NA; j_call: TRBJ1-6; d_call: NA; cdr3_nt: TGTGCCAGTAGTCCCCAGTTGATAGGGACGGGGAATTCACCCCTCCACTTT; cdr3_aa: CASSPQLIGTGNSPLHF
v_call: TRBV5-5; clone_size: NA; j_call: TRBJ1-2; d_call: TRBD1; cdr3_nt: TGTGCCAGCAGTCCGGGACAGGGATTGAGGACGATGGGTAACTATGGCTACACCTTC; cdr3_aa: CASSPGQGLRTMGNYGYTF
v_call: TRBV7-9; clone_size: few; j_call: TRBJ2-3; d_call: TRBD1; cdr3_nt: TGTGCCAGCAGCTTTATTCCGGGACAGGGCTACACAGATACGCAGTATTTT; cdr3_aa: CASSFIPGQGYTDTQYF
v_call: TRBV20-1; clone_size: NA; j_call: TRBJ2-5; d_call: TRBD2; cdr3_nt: TGCAGTGCTAGAGATAAGTCGACTAGCGGGGCGATACAAGAGACCCAGTACTTC; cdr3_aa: CSARDKSTSGAIQETQYF
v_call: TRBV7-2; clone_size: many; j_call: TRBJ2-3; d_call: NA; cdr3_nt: TGTGCCAGCAGCGCCTGGAGCGGCACAGATACGCAGTATTTT; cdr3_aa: CASSAWSGTDTQYF